Listed here are 24 T cell receptor beta chains from one sample, sequenced in a study of blood T cell repertoires in COVID-19. The assay was immunoSEQ multiplex PCR, and TCRdb's table has in-frame clones only and misses some. The sample records roughly 120,000 clones, more than 80% being singletons. Sequencing used peripheral blood. The origin of the receptors is a woman in her sixties with COVID-19, enrolled during active disease.

CDR3 loop: CASSQDHLGRYGYTF. The CDR3 region has the DNA TGTGCCAGCAGCCAAGATCATTTGGGGCGGTATGGCTACACCTTC. The chain links TRBV14 to TRBJ1-2, with D perhaps matching TRBD1 (5 bases). This CDR3 region has 15 residues. Trimming stripped 0 bases from V and 5 bases from J, with 13 bases between. The germline gives CDR1 SGHDN, CDR2 FVKESK.

The V call is TRBV2, the J call TRBJ1-1; possible D gene TRBD1, 5 bases. Trimming pared 10 bases from V and 0 bases from J, leaving 18 bases between. CDR1 and CDR2 from the germline V gene are SNHLY and FYNNEI. The CDR3 contains 15 residues. CDR3 bases: TGTGCCACCTCCCCAGGGATGGGTATGAACACTGAAGCTTTCTTT. It encodes CATSPGMGMNTEAFF.

The gene calls are TRBV18 and TRBJ1-4; 7 nucleotides align to TRBD1. J was trimmed by 6 bases and V by 4 bases; bases with no gene match: 8. Germline CDR1 and CDR2: KGHSH and LQKENI. The CDR3 has 15 residues. CDR3 DNA sequence: TGTGCCAGCTCACTAAGACAGGGTGCGGATGAAAAACTGTTTTTT. Protein product: CASSLRQGADEKLFF.

Concerning this clone itself: The sample carries other DNA sequences with the same CDR3. The J gene is TRBJ2-3, the V gene TRBV18, with a weak D call TRBD2 (6 bases). Deletions cut 3 bases from V and 3 bases from J, with 10 bases between. Germline V gene lookup returns CDR1 KGHSH and CDR2 LQKENI. CDR3 length equals 14 residues. CDR3 sequence: CASSPPAGTDTQYF. CDR3 DNA sequence: TGTGCCAGCTCACCGCCCGCGGGGACAGATACGCAGTATTTT.

This clone was observed a few times. This chain links TRBV18 with TRBJ2-2, with TRBD1 identical over 8 bases. This CDR3 has 16 residues. The germline CDR1 and CDR2 sequences are KGHSH and LQKENI. V gave up 6 bases and J gave up 6 bases; unmatched junction bases: 12. The DNA of the CDR3 is TGTGCCAGCTCGCGAAGGACAGGGAGTAACCCCGGGGAGCTGTTTTTT. Its translation is CASSRRTGSNPGELFF. The full variable domain, with the rest looked up from reference TRBV18 and TRBJ2-2, is NAGVMQNPRHLVRRRGQEARLRCSPMKGHSHVYWYRQLPEEGLKFMVYLQKENIIDESGMPKERFSAEFPKEGPSILRIQQVVRGDSAAYFCASSRRTGSNPGELFFGEGSRLTVL.

V and J are TRBV4-1 and TRBJ2-7; 10 nucleotides agree with TRBD2. Germline-derived CDR1 and CDR2 are MGHRA and YSYEKL. This CDR3 is 16 amino acids long. J was trimmed by 3 bases and V by 1 base; bases with no gene match: 6. CDR3 sequence: CASSQALAGGVYEQYF. CDR3 DNA: TGCGCCAGCAGCCAAGCATTAGCGGGGGGCGTCTACGAGCAGTACTTC.

Here the CDR3 DNA reads TGTGCCATCAAAGAGAATTCCTACGAGCAGTACTTC. Translated, it gives CAIKENSYEQYF. This rearrangement joins TRBV10-3 to TRBJ2-7; D is uncertain. Between the trimmed V and J ends, which lost 7 bases and 1 base, there was a span of 8 bases. The CDR3 has 12 amino acids. Germline V CDR1 and CDR2: ENHRY, SYGVKD.

The rearrangement uses TRBV7-9 and TRBJ1-6; no clear D. Germline lookup yields CDR1 SEHNR and CDR2 FQNEAQ (reference sequence). Between the trimmed V and J ends, which lost 5 bases and 7 bases, there was a span of 12 bases. The CDR3 contains 14 residues. The CDR3 loop reads CASSPERRNSPLHF. CDR3 bases: TGTGCCAGCAGCCCGGAACGGAGGAATTCACCCCTCCACTTT.

This sequence joins TRBV19 and TRBJ1-1, with D hard to call. The V end lost 7 bases, the J end lost 3 bases, and 15 bases lay between the germline ends. The length of the CDR3 is 14 residues. Germline V gene sequence: CDR1 LNHDA, CDR2 SQIVND (reference sequence). CDR3 loop: CASNYKQKDTEAFF. The CDR3, as DNA: TGTGCCAGTAATTATAAACAGAAGGACACTGAAGCTTTCTTT.

V usage is TRBV5-1 and J usage is TRBJ2-7; D possibly corresponds to TRBD2 (5 bases). The V gene lost 4 bases and the J gene lost 7 bases, with 18 bases spanning the gap. Germline values: CDR1 SGHRS, CDR2 YFSETQ. This CDR3 is 14 amino acids long. In DNA, the CDR3 is TGCGCCAGCAGCGCCATCCCGGGGTTGGAGGAGCAGTACTTC. Protein sequence: CASSAIPGLEEQYF.

The genes are TRBV18 and TRBJ1-2; no reliable D call. This CDR3 is built from 14 residues. V lost 3 bases, J lost 2 bases, and 10 bases lay in between. CDR1 is KGHSH and CDR2 is LQKENI in the germline V gene. The CDR3 loop reads CASSPGVENYGYTF. CDR3 in DNA: TGTGCCAGCTCACCGGGCGTGGAAAACTATGGCTACACCTTC.

This chain uses TRBV6-2 or TRBV6-3 with TRBJ2-1, with a tentative D call TRBD2 (5 bases). Germline V lookup: CDR1 MNHEY, CDR2 SVGEGT. This CDR3 comprises 16 residues. V was cut by 0 bases and J by 0 bases, with 9 bases left in between. CDR3 in DNA: TGTGCCAGCAGTTACTCGACTGGGAGCTCCTACAATGAGCAGTTCTTC. Translating gives CASSYSTGSSYNEQFF.

The chain employs TRBV7-9 and TRBJ1-5, with TRBD1 matching 8 bases. Germline assignment: CDR1 SEHNR and CDR2 FQNEAQ (reference sequence). J gave up 2 bases and V 5 bases, and 11 bases lay outside the gene matches. CDR3 size: 17 residues. The CDR3: CASSALFQGAGNQPQHF. In nucleotides, the CDR3 is TGTGCCAGCAGCGCTTTGTTCCAGGGGGCAGGCAATCAGCCCCAGCATTTT.

The chain couples TRBV12-5 to TRBJ2-7; TRBD2 aligns across 15 bases. The V gene end was trimmed by 4 bases and the J gene end by 3 bases; junction bases not matched to a gene: 7. Germline values: CDR1 LGHNT, CDR2 FRNRAP. This CDR3 is built from 17 residues. The CDR3 DNA is TGTGCTAGTGGTTGGAAGGGACTAGCGGGGGGAATCTACGAGCAGTACTTC. Its protein product is CASGWKGLAGGIYEQYF.

The CDR3 nucleotides are TGTGCCAGTAGTATAATGGACAGGTCTGAAGCTTTCTTT. This encodes CASSIMDRSEAFF. The gene calls are TRBV19 and TRBJ1-1, with TRBD1 identical over 7 bases. V trimming: 2 bases; J trimming: 6 bases; junction bases outside the gene matches: 3. The germline V gene has CDR1 LNHDA and CDR2 SQIVND (reference sequence). The CDR3 spans 13 residues.

The chain has TRBV3-1 (or the pseudogene TRBV3-2) and TRBJ1-4; possibly TRBD1 for D (6 bases). The CDR3 is made up of 14 amino acids. Trimming removed 4 bases at V and 6 bases at J, with 12 bases between. Per the germline V gene, CDR1 is LGHDT and CDR2 is YNNKEL (reference sequence). CDR3 in amino acids: CASSPWGGHEKLFF. In DNA form, the CDR3 reads TGTGCCAGCAGCCCGTGGGGGGGCCATGAAAAACTGTTTTTT.

This chain uses TRBV7-8 with TRBJ2-1; perhaps TRBD2 as D (6 bases). Germline loops: CDR1 SGHVS, CDR2 FQNEAQ. CDR3 length: 15 residues. Trimming left V 3 bases short and J 0 bases short, with 9 bases between. CDR3 sequence: CASSFGGSSYNEQFF. The CDR3 coding sequence is TGTGCCAGCAGCTTTGGGGGGAGCTCCTACAATGAGCAGTTCTTC.

V is TRBV6-6 and J is TRBJ1-4; 8 nucleotides align to TRBD1. V was clipped by 2 bases and J by 8 bases; unmatched bases: 7. Germline V gene sequence: CDR1 MNHNY, CDR2 SVGAGI (reference sequence). The CDR3 length is 15 residues. CDR3 nucleotides: TGTGCCAGCAGTTACCCGGGACAGGAATGGGAAAAACTGTTTTTT. Amino acid sequence: CASSYPGQEWEKLFF.

The rearrangement joins TRBV9 to TRBJ2-5, with 13 bases aligning to TRBD2. Germline V CDR1 and CDR2: SGDLS, YYNGEE. V trimming: 0 bases; J trimming: 6 bases; junction bases outside the gene matches: 5. The CDR3 has 16 residues. CDR3 residues: CASSVDSTSGGQTQYF. CDR3 nucleotides: TGTGCCAGCAGCGTAGACTCGACTAGCGGGGGGCAGACCCAGTACTTC.

V gene TRBV5-5 combines with J gene TRBJ1-3, with D unclear. CDR3 size: 15 residues. V lost 1 base and J 2 bases, leaving 10 bases between the germline ends. CDR1 is SGHKS, CDR2 YYEKEE, per germline (reference sequence). CDR3 DNA sequence: TGTGCCAGCAGCTTGTCGCCGGGAACTGGAAACACCATATATTTT. Amino acids: CASSLSPGTGNTIYF.

The rearrangement links TRBV5-1 to TRBJ2-7, with TRBD2 identical over 10 bases. V gave up 0 bases and J gave up 5 bases; unmatched junction bases: 8. CDR1 is SGHRS and CDR2 is YFSETQ in the germline V gene. CDR3 length equals 16 residues. The CDR3 nucleotides read TGCGCCAGCAGCTTGGTAACTAGCGGGGCTTTCAACGAGCAGTACTTC. It is translated as CASSLVTSGAFNEQYF.

This rearrangement joins TRBV9 to TRBJ1-1; 8 bases are a match to TRBD1. The CDR3 is made up of 17 amino acids. Trimming took 0 bases from V and 0 from J; bases not matched to a gene: 7. Germline assignment: CDR1 SGDLS and CDR2 YYNGEE. As DNA, the CDR3 is TGTGCCAGCAGCGTAGGTGGCAGGGGGCCGTTGAACACTGAAGCTTTCTTT. Protein: CASSVGGRGPLNTEAFF.

V usage is TRBV27 and J usage is TRBJ2-1, with no clear D. The CDR3 has 16 amino acids. Germline CDR1 and CDR2: MNHEY and SMNVEV (reference sequence). Trimming left V 3 bases short and J 0 bases short, with 12 bases between. The CDR3 loop reads CASSLRWQSSYNEQFF. The CDR3 DNA follows: TGTGCCAGCAGTTTGAGGTGGCAGAGCTCCTACAATGAGCAGTTCTTC.

The genes are TRBV19 and TRBJ1-6; maybe TRBD1 (5 bases). Germline V CDR1 and CDR2: LNHDA, SQIVND (reference sequence). This CDR3 is 13 amino acids long. Trimming stripped 6 bases from V and 10 bases from J, with 13 bases between. Here the CDR3 reads CASRRQGKSPLHF. CDR3 DNA: TGTGCCAGTAGGAGGCAGGGTAAATCACCCCTCCACTTT. Drawing the rest from reference TRBV19 and TRBJ1-6, the complete variable domain is DGGITQSPKYLFRKEGQNVTLSCEQNLNHDAMYWYRQDPGQGLRLIYYSQIVNDFQKGDIAEGYSVSREKKESFPLTVTSAQKNPTAFYLCASRRQGKSPLHFGNGTRLTVT.